This T cell receptor beta chain was sequenced in a study of blood T cell repertoires in COVID-19. Study overall: Acute and convalescent COVID-19 specimens originated in the United States, Italy and Spain. Sources were T cells, B-cell-depleted T cells, or PBMCs; the material itself was cDNA or gDNA.

In the original processing: From reference gene primer amplification, estimates of nucleated cell counts were derived. Repertoires were generated with immunoSEQ multiplex PCR, while TCRdb's copy carries only in-frame clones and drops some. V and J calls plus clone size are reproduced from that table; the DNA served to infer D and trimming. This table has about 220,000 clones, about 80% appearing once. Trimming cost V 7 bases and J 0 bases; bases outside gene matches: 6. Per the germline V gene, CDR1 is ENHRY and CDR2 is SYGVKD. The CDR3 length is 16 residues. This receptor was identified in a woman aged 30 to 39 who had recovered from COVID-19. V usage is TRBV10-3 and J usage is TRBJ2-1, with TRBD2 matching over 10 bases. What was sequenced was peripheral blood. The CDR3 loop reads CAIMSSGSGSYNEQFF. Here the CDR3 DNA reads TGTGCCATCATGTCTAGCGGGAGTGGCTCCTACAATGAGCAGTTCTTC.